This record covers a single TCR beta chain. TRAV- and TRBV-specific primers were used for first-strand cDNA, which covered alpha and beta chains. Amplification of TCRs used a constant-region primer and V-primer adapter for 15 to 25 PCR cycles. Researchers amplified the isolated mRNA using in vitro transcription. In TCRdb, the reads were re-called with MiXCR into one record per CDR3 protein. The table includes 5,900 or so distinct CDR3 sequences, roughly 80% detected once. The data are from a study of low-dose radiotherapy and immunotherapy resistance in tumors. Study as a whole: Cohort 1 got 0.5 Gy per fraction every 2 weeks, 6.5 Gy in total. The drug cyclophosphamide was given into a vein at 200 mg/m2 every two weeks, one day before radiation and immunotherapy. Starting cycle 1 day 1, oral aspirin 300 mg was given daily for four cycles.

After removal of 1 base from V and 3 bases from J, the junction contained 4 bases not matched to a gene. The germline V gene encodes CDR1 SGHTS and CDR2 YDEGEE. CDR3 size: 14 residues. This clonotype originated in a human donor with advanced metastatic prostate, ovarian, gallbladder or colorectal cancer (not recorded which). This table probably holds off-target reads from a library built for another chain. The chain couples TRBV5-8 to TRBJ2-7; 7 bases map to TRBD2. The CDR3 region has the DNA TGTGCCAGCAGCTTGAGGCGGGGGAGCTACGAGCAGTACTTC. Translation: CASSLRRGSYEQYF.